This is a list of T cell receptor beta chains from one sample in a study of blood T cells in healthy people across ages. One entry per CDR3 protein results from TCRdb running MiXCR on the 5' RACE reads. The top ten hold over 3.5% of the sample, which has 1,500,000 or so distinct CDR3 sequences, approximately 43% seen once. The specimen sequenced was blood. Receptor source: a woman aged 18-29 years in good health. CDR3s leave out the opening cysteine and the closing phenylalanine or tryptophan.

v_call,j_call,cdr3_aa
TRBV6-2/TRBV6-3,TRBJ1-1,ASGPVGLYTEAF
TRBV6-2/TRBV6-3,TRBJ2-5,ASSYTGQQETQY
TRBV28,TRBJ2-7,ASSLGSFRGGPYEQY
TRBV20-1,TRBJ2-3,SARGLAGSADTQY
TRBV20-1,TRBJ2-3,SAEDGDTQY
TRBV9,TRBJ1-2,ASSGDPGQGSYT
TRBV5-6,TRBJ2-1,ASKFGLYNEQF
TRBV4-3,TRBJ2-7,ASSQVQGYSYEQY
TRBV5-1,TRBJ2-4,ASSLISQGEAKNIQY
TRBV28,TRBJ1-2,ASSLLCVNNYGYT
TRBV30,TRBJ2-5,ARSFYQETQY
TRBV20-1,NA,SATTGGRVTQY
TRBV4-2,TRBJ1-1,ASSHTIRGVEAF
TRBV20-1,NA,SARDTPMLQGDEQY
TRBV7-7,TRBJ2-5,ASSLLVGTGQETQY
TRBV3-1,TRBJ2-7,ASSQETVYSYEQY
TRBV20-1,TRBJ2-5,SARDPARGLETQY
TRBV20-1,TRBJ2-5,SARDGASGLHFQETQY
TRBV10-1,TRBJ2-3,ASSESLRGSTDTQY
TRBV4-3,TRBJ2-3,ASSQDPTAPTYATQY
TRBV27,TRBJ2-7,ASSLTRDQGAYEQY
TRBV7-9,TRBJ2-7,ASCSSDLEQY
TRBV12-3/TRBV12-4,TRBJ1-2,ASSLAERVNYGYT
TRBV7-9,TRBJ1-1,ASSPERAPRAF
TRBV14,TRBJ2-7,ASSQEPGPLEQY
TRBV4-2,TRBJ2-5,ASSQDRRAFSNEQY
TRBV20-1,TRBJ1-2,SAMFLNYGYT
TRBV21-1,TRBJ1-5,ATQDQPQH
TRBV29-1,TRBJ1-1,SADRGQGEAEAF
TRBV7-2,TRBJ2-1,ASSLRDNYHEQF
TRBV4-1,TRBJ1-2,ASSGWDLANYGYT
TRBV15,TRBJ1-1,AITRDAYTEAF
TRBV20-1,TRBJ2-7,SARGEGTGIYEQY
TRBV20-1,TRBJ1-4,SARPRAGGEKLF
TRBV5-1,TRBJ2-7,ASSITGNNLYEQY
TRBV7-2,TRBJ1-1,ASSLKWGSTEAF
TRBV4-1,TRBJ2-5,ASSQDQRVWGEQY
TRBV28,TRBJ2-5,ASSSGGAHQETQY
TRBV12-3/TRBV12-4,TRBJ2-1,ASSPLAGSQGEQF
TRBV11-2,TRBJ2-1,ASSDWLRMGVSYNEQF
TRBV11-2,TRBJ2-7,ASSLGPALSYEQY
TRBV14,TRBJ2-1,ASSQIWESHNEQF
TRBV7-6,TRBJ2-7,ASSASGGAASYEQY
TRBV6-2/TRBV6-3,TRBJ2-7,ASSFRGLRSYEQY
TRBV25-1,TRBJ2-1,ASSESPRQGNSYNEQF
TRBV7-2,TRBJ1-1,ASSFRQGSITEAF
TRBV7-2,TRBJ2-4,ASSLTILSLAKNIQY
TRBV12-5,TRBJ2-7,ASGLFPQGDLYEQY
TRBV25-1,TRBJ2-2,ASSEGTRRTGELF
TRBV7-2,TRBJ2-1,ASSQMGGFEQF
TRBV29-1,TRBJ2-3,SVSGSSDTQY
TRBV7-9,NA,ASSPTAGGYEQY
TRBV20-1,TRBJ1-6,SARVGQENSPLH
TRBV9,TRBJ2-1,ASSATGFDEQF
TRBV20-1,TRBJ2-3,SARASGTSTDTQY
TRBV3-1,TRBJ1-1,ASSLPGREAF
TRBV6-1,TRBJ1-5,ASSDQGPGGNQPQH
TRBV10-3,TRBJ2-3,AISSWGVTLDTQY
TRBV4-3,NA,ASSQDKGIHNEQY
TRBV20-1,TRBJ2-3,SARGHRVTTDTQY